Reported below is one T cell receptor beta chain. No antigen is known for it. Patients included in sequencing had previously demonstrated CD8+CD57+ cell expansion by flow cytometry. Each of the patients presented with severe acquired aplastic anemia. Untreated patients provided the blood samples, with no therapy given before sampling. The data are from a study of CD8+CD57+ T cells in acquired aplastic anemia. Whole-study context: Each DNA sample taken from sorted CD4+ and CD8+ cells came to approximately 3.2 ug on average. Overall study results and limits: Roughly 28 was the count of CD8+ CDR3 sequences that patients shared with controls.

For CDR3 and TCR beta VDJ profiling, genomic DNA was the template used. A single record per CDR3 protein comes from TCRdb applying MiXCR to the reads. Found here are approximately 190,000 distinct CDR3 sequences, approximately 48% of them singletons; the top ten hold over 7.5%. CDR3 size: 13 residues. V was cut by 5 bases and J by 5 bases, with 13 bases left in between. CDR1 SEHNR and CDR2 FQNEAQ come from the germline V gene (reference sequence). Specimen: sorted CD4+, CD8+, or CD8+CD57+ T cells (not recorded which) from PBMCs. The V gene is TRBV7-9, the J gene TRBJ2-7, with D perhaps TRBD2 (5 bases). The clonotype comes from a human donor with aplastic anemia. In DNA, the CDR3 is TGTGCCAGCAGCCCCGGGGAGTTCGACGAGCAGTACTTC. As protein: CASSPGEFDEQYF.